These 17 T cell receptor beta chains came from one sample sequenced in a study of identical twins. TCRdb called the 5' RACE reads again in MiXCR, with one record for every CDR3 protein. This sample has 350,000 to 450,000 distinct CDR3 sequences; 18% occur once, and the top ten carry more than 10%. Sequenced: naive T cells sorted from blood. The receptors originated from a middle-aged man in good health.

The chain joins TRBV6-2 or TRBV6-3 to TRBJ2-5; a weak D match, TRBD2 (7 bases). Germline values: CDR1 MNHEY, CDR2 SVGEGT. The V end was cut by 0 bases, the J end by 0 bases, with 14 bases between. CDR3 length equals 17 residues. CDR3: CASSYSIAGAYQETQYF. CDR3 DNA sequence: TGTGCCAGCAGTTACTCTATCGCGGGGGCGTACCAAGAGACCCAGTACTTC.

This sequence joins TRBV7-2 and TRBJ2-7; D possibly uses TRBD1 or TRBD2 (5 bases each). The germline V gene encodes CDR1 SGHTA and CDR2 FQGNSA. CDR3 size: 14 residues. Trimming took off 5 bases at V and 4 bases at J, with 15 bases between the two ends. The CDR3 nucleotides read TGTGCCAGCAGCCGTACAGGAGGAGGTTACGAGCAGTACTTC. As protein: CASSRTGGGYEQYF.

Only a few counts were recorded for this clonotype. This chain uses TRBV29-1 with TRBJ2-1; 8 bases align to TRBD2. Germline CDR1 SQVTM, CDR2 ANQGSEA. J gave up 6 bases and V 0 bases, and 7 bases lay outside the gene matches. The length of the CDR3 is 15 residues. CDR3 nucleotides: TGCAGCGTTGAAGAGAAGACTAGCGTACTCAATGAGCAGTTCTTC. Its translation: CSVEEKTSVLNEQFF.

The genes are TRBV15 and TRBJ2-1, with 8 bases fitting TRBD1. Trimming at V came to 0 bases and at J to 15 bases, leaving 7 bases not matched to a gene. The CDR3 contains 13 residues. Germline-derived CDR1 and CDR2 are LNHNV and YYDKDF (reference sequence). CDR3 loop: CATSRDGIQGGFF. In DNA form, the CDR3 reads TGTGCCACCAGCAGAGATGGAATACAGGGGGGGTTCTTC.

This clonotype was counted once. V and J are TRBV18 and TRBJ1-1; a possible D gene is TRBD1 (5 bases). The CDR3 totals 18 residues. The V gene's germline CDR1 is KGHSH and CDR2 LQKENI. Between the trimmed V and J ends, which lost 4 bases and 8 bases, there was a span of 29 bases. The CDR3 is CASSLRQGITLSNVEAFF. CDR3 coding DNA: TGTGCCAGCTCACTCCGGCAGGGTATAACACTTTCTAACGTGGAAGCTTTCTTT.

This clonotype was picked up a small number of times. This sequence joins TRBV7-2 and TRBJ2-3; unclear D gene. The CDR3 consists of 13 residues. CDR1 SGHTA and CDR2 FQGNSA come from the germline V gene. Trimming shortened V by 1 base and J by 3 bases, and 5 bases separated the two germline ends. The CDR3: CASSLGLTDTQYF. The CDR3 DNA sequence: TGTGCCAGCAGCTTAGGACTTACAGATACGCAGTATTTT.

This clonotype occurred a few times. The rearrangement joins TRBV7-2 to TRBJ1-4; no clear D. V lost 5 bases and J 6 bases, leaving 16 bases between the germline ends. From germline, CDR1 is SGHTA and CDR2 FQGNSA. The CDR3 is 15 amino acids. CDR3 amino acids: CASSPSAVTYEKLFF. Written as DNA, the CDR3 is TGTGCCAGCAGCCCCTCCGCGGTGACTTATGAAAAACTGTTTTTT.

Many counts were recorded for this clonotype. The chain is built from TRBV7-2 and TRBJ1-6; D may be TRBD1 (6 bases). Germline assignment: CDR1 SGHTA and CDR2 FQGNSA. V lost 5 bases, J lost 10 bases, and 12 bases lay in between. The CDR3 contains 13 residues. The CDR3 is CASSAQGGSPLHF. The CDR3 DNA reads TGTGCCAGCAGCGCCCAAGGGGGATCACCCCTCCACTTT.

Ten or more counts support this clonotype. The chain is built from TRBV5-6 and TRBJ2-1; 10 nucleotides line up with TRBD2. V shed 4 bases, J shed 0 bases, and the junction held 7 bases outside the gene matches. Germline V CDR1 and CDR2: SGHDT, YYEEEE. The CDR3 sequence is 17 residues long. The CDR3 region is CASSPGLAESSYNEQFF. DNA for the CDR3: TGTGCCAGCAGCCCCGGACTAGCGGAAAGCTCCTACAATGAGCAGTTCTTC.

This clonotype was seen a few times. This chain links TRBV6-1 with TRBJ1-2; the match to TRBD1 covers 7 bases. J gave up 2 bases and V 8 bases, and 5 bases lay outside the gene matches. This CDR3 is built from 13 residues. Germline V gene lookup returns CDR1 MNHNS and CDR2 SASEGT. In DNA, the CDR3 is TGTGCCAGCCAGACAGGGTCGAACTATGGCTACACCTTC. This encodes CASQTGSNYGYTF.

V gene TRBV29-1 combines with J gene TRBJ2-7; 9 bases map to TRBD1. V lost 6 bases and J lost 3; bases outside the gene matches: 6. Germline CDR1 SQVTM, CDR2 ANQGSEA. This CDR3 is 13 amino acids long. CDR3 region: CSVDDRGCYEQYF. CDR3 sequence (DNA): TGCAGCGTGGATGACAGGGGGTGCTACGAGCAGTACTTC.

The chain combines TRBV7-2 with TRBJ2-7; no clear D. The CDR3 covers 13 residues. The V gene lost 5 bases and the J gene lost 7 bases, with 15 bases spanning the gap. Germline V gene lookup returns CDR1 SGHTA and CDR2 FQGNSA. The DNA for the CDR3 is TGTGCCAGCAGCCCACTAACGGCCTCGGAGCAGTACTTC. Protein product: CASSPLTASEQYF.

The rearrangement joins TRBV20-1 to TRBJ2-3; 7 bases are a match to TRBD2. The CDR3 consists of 14 residues. V was clipped by 4 bases and J by 4 bases; unmatched bases: 8. Germline lookup yields CDR1 DFQATT and CDR2 SNEGSKA (reference sequence). The CDR3 sequence is CSATQRGRADTQYF. CDR3 DNA: TGCAGTGCTACCCAAAGAGGGAGGGCAGATACGCAGTATTTT.

This clonotype was seen ten or more times. The V gene is TRBV5-1, the J gene TRBJ2-5; D remains unclear. The CDR3 sequence is 15 residues long. V gave up 0 bases and J gave up 5 bases, with 14 bases separating them. Germline V lookup: CDR1 SGHRS, CDR2 YFSETQ. In DNA form, the CDR3 reads TGCGCCAGCAGCTTGGGGTCTTACGGGTCTGAGACCCAGTACTTC. Protein product: CASSLGSYGSETQYF.

V and J are TRBV6-5 and TRBJ2-7, with D hard to call. The CDR3 extends over 12 amino acids. With 5 bases removed from V and 3 bases from J, the gap between germline ends came to 8 bases. Germline CDR1 and CDR2: MNHEY and SVGAGI. The CDR3 protein is CASSTSNYEQYF. The CDR3 DNA reads TGTGCCAGCAGTACAAGTAACTACGAGCAGTACTTC.

The V call is TRBV18, the J call TRBJ1-4; D is uncertain. V gave up 2 bases and J gave up 4 bases, with 5 bases separating them. This CDR3 contains 13 residues. The germline V gene has CDR1 KGHSH and CDR2 LQKENI. CDR3 DNA: TGTGCCAGCTCACCAATCGTTAATGAAAAACTGTTTTTT. Encoded protein: CASSPIVNEKLFF. Full variable domain (rest looked up from reference TRBV18 and TRBJ1-4): NAGVMQNPRHLVRRRGQEARLRCSPMKGHSHVYWYRQLPEEGLKFMVYLQKENIIDESGMPKERFSAEFPKEGPSILRIQQVVRGDSAAYFCASSPIVNEKLFFGSGTQLSVL.

This clonotype has just a few counts. The chain couples TRBV7-2 to TRBJ1-3; D perhaps matches TRBD1 (6 bases). Germline CDR1 is SGHTA and CDR2 is FQGNSA. Trimming removed 3 bases from V and 0 bases from J, with 9 bases in between. This CDR3 is built from 15 residues. CDR3 sequence (DNA): TGTGCCAGCAGCTTGGGAGGGGGCTCTGGAAACACCATATATTTT. This gives the protein CASSLGGGSGNTIYF.